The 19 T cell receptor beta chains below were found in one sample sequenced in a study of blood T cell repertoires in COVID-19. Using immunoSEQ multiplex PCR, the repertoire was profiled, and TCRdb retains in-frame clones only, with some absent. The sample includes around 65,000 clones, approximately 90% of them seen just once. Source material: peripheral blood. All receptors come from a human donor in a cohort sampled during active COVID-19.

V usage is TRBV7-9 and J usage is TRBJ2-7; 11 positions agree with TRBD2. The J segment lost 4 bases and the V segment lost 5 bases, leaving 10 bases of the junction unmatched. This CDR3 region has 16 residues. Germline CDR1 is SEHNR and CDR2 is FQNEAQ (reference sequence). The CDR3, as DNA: TGTGCCAGCAGCCTAGGGACTAGCGGCTTTGGGTACGAGCAGTACTTC. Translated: CASSLGTSGFGYEQYF.

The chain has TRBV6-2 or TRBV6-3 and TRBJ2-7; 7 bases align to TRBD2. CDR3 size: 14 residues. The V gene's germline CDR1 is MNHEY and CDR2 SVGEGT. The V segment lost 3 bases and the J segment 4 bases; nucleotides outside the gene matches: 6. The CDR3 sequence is CASSYSDGRYEQYF. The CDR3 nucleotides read TGTGCCAGCAGTTATTCCGACGGGAGGTACGAGCAGTACTTC.

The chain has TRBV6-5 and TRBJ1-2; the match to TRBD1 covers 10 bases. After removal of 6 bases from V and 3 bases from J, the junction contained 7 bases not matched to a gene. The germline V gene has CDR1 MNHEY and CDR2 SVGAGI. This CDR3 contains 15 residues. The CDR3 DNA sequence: TGTGCCAGCAGCCGAAGGACAGGGGGTGACTATGGCTACACCTTC. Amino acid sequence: CASSRRTGGDYGYTF.

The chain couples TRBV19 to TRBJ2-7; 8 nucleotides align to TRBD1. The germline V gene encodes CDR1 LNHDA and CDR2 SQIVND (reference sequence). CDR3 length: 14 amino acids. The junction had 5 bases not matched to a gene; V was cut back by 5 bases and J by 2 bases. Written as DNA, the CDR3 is TGTGCCAGTAGTGCCGGGACAGGAGCCTACGAGCAGTACTTC. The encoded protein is CASSAGTGAYEQYF.

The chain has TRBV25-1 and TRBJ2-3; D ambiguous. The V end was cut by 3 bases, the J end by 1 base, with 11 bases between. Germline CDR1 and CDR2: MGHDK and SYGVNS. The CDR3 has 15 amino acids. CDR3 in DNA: TGTGCCAGCAGTGATTCCGGTCAAGGCACAGATACGCAGTATTTT. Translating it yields CASSDSGQGTDTQYF.

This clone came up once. The CDR3 loop reads CASSEQAQETQYF. Here the CDR3 DNA reads TGTGCCAGCAGTGAACAGGCCCAAGAGACCCAGTACTTC. J is TRBJ2-5 and V is TRBV6-1, with D uncertain. V lost 2 bases and J 1 base, leaving 5 bases between the germline ends. The length of the CDR3 is 13 residues. From germline, CDR1 is MNHNS and CDR2 SASEGT.

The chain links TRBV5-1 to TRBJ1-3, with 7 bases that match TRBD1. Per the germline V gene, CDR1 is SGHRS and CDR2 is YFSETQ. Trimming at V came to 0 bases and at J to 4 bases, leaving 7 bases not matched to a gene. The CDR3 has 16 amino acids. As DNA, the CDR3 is TGCGCCAGCAGCTTGGGGGACAGCCTGACAGGAAACACCATATATTTT. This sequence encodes CASSLGDSLTGNTIYF. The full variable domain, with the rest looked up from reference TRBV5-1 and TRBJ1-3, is KAGVTQTPRYLIKTRGQQVTLSCSPISGHRSVSWYQQTPGQGLQFLFEYFSETQRNKGNFPGRFSGRQFSNSRSEMNVSTLELGDSALYLCASSLGDSLTGNTIYFGEGSWLTVV.

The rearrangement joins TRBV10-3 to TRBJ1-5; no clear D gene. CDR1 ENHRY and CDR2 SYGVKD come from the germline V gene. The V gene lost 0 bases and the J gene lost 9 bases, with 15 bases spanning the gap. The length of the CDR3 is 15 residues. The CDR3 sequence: CAISESDGGQRPQHF. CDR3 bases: TGTGCCATCAGTGAGTCGGACGGCGGGCAGAGGCCCCAGCATTTT.

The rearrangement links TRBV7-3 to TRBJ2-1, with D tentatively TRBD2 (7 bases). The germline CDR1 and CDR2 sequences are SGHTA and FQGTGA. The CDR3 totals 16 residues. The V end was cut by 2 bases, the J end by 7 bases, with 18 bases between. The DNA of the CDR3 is TGTGCCAGCAGCTTAGTTGAGGGGGGGACCTCAAATGAGCAGTTCTTC. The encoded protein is CASSLVEGGTSNEQFF.

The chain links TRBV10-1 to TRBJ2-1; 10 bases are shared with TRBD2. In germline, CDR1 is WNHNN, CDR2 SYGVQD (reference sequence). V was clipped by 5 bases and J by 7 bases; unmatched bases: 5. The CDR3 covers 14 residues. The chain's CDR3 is CASSRLLAGNEQFF. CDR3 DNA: TGCGCCAGCAGTAGGTTACTAGCGGGGAATGAGCAGTTCTTC.

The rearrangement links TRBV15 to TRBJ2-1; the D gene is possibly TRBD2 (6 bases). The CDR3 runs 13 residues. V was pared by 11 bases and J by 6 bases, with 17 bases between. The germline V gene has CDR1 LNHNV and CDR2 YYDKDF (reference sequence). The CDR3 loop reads CALGGLSGNEQFF. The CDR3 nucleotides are TGTGCCCTGGGAGGACTGTCGGGCAATGAGCAGTTCTTC.

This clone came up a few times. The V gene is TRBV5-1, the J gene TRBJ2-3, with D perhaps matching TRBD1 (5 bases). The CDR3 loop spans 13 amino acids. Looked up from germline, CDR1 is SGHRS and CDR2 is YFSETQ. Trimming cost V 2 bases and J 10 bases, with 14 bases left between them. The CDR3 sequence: CASSLKWGASQYF. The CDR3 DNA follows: TGCGCCAGCAGCTTAAAGTGGGGCGCCTCGCAGTATTTT.

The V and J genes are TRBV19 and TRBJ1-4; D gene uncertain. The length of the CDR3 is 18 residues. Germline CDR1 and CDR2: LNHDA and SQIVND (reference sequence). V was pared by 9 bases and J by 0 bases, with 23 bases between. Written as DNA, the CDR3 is TGTGCCAGCAAAACCAGCGGGAGGAGGGTCGCAACTAATGAAAAACTGTTTTTT. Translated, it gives CASKTSGRRVATNEKLFF. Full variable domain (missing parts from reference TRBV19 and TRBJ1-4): DGGITQSPKYLFRKEGQNVTLSCEQNLNHDAMYWYRQDPGQGLRLIYYSQIVNDFQKGDIAEGYSVSREKKESFPLTVTSAQKNPTAFYLCASKTSGRRVATNEKLFFGSGTQLSVL.

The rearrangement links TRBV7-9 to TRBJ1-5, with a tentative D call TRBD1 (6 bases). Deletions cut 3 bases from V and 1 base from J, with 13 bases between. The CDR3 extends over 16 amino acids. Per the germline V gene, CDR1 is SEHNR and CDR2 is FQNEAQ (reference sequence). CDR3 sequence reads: CASSFIGQSSNQPQHF. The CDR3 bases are TGTGCCAGCAGCTTCATCGGACAGAGCAGCAATCAGCCCCAGCATTTT.

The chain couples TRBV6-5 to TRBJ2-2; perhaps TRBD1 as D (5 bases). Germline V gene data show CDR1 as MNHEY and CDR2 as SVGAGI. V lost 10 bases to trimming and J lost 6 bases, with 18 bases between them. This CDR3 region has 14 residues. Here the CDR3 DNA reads TGTGCCACCCGAGCAGGGCAAAACTCCGGGGAGCTGTTTTTT. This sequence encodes CATRAGQNSGELFF.

The CDR3 nucleotides are TGTGCCAGTAGCCCCCGAGAATCCAACACTGAAGCTTTCTTT. This gives the protein CASSPRESNTEAFF. The V gene is TRBV19, the J gene TRBJ1-1; D ambiguous. Germline CDR1 and CDR2: LNHDA and SQIVND (reference sequence). The CDR3 is 14 amino acids. V dropped 6 bases and J dropped 2 bases, with 13 bases sitting between them. The full variable domain, rest sourced from reference TRBV19 and TRBJ1-1, is DGGITQSPKYLFRKEGQNVTLSCEQNLNHDAMYWYRQDPGQGLRLIYYSQIVNDFQKGDIAEGYSVSREKKESFPLTVTSAQKNPTAFYLCASSPRESNTEAFFGQGTRLTVV.

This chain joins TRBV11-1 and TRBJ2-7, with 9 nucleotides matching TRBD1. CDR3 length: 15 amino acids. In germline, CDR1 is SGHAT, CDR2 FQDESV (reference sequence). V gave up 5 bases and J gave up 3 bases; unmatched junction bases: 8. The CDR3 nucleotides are TGTGCCAGCAGCCGAACCGGACAGGGGTTCTACGAGCAGTACTTC. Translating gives CASSRTGQGFYEQYF.

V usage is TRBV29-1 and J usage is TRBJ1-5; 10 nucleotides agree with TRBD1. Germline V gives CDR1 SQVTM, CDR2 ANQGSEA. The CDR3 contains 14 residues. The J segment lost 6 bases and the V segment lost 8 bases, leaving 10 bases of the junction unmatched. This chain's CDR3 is CSIAGQGTVQPQHF. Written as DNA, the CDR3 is TGCAGCATCGCGGGACAGGGGACAGTTCAGCCCCAGCATTTT.

This chain's CDR3 is CATSDSGTETEAFF. The CDR3 DNA is TGTGCCACCAGTGACTCCGGGACAGAGACTGAAGCTTTCTTT. V usage is TRBV24-1 and J usage is TRBJ1-1; 7 bases line up with TRBD1. V was clipped by 4 bases and J by 5 bases; unmatched bases: 6. The CDR3 consists of 14 residues. Germline values: CDR1 KGHDR, CDR2 SFDVKD.